These 20 T cell receptor beta chains originate from one sample sequenced in a study of CD8 T cells in Susac syndrome. Reverse transcription used about 0.5 to 1 ug RNA and random hexamers. TCRdb passed the immunoSEQ multiplex PCR reads through MiXCR, listing each CDR3 protein once. The sample holds 95,000 to 150,000 distinct CDR3 sequences, roughly 95% seen once. Material for sequencing was CD4+ T cells from PBMCs. All receptors come from a human donor with Susac syndrome.

This rearrangement joins TRBV6-5 to TRBJ1-2, with TRBD1 identical over 8 bases. From germline, CDR1 is MNHEY and CDR2 SVGAGI. The CDR3 contains 16 residues. V trimming: 4 bases; J trimming: 6 bases; junction bases outside the gene matches: 13. In DNA form, the CDR3 reads TGTGCCAGCAGTTTGATGTGGACAGGGCCAACCAATGGCTACACCTTC. Protein sequence: CASSLMWTGPTNGYTF.

The chain employs TRBV20-1 and TRBJ1-2; TRBD1 might be the D (5 bases). The germline V gene encodes CDR1 DFQATT and CDR2 SNEGSKA (reference sequence). The length of the CDR3 is 16 residues. With 0 bases removed from V and 3 bases from J, the gap between germline ends came to 17 bases. DNA of the CDR3: TGCAGTGCTAGAGATGATGAAAGGGGAGCTCACTATGGCTACACCTTC. It codes for CSARDDERGAHYGYTF.

This chain links TRBV20-1 with TRBJ1-2; 8 bases align to TRBD1. This CDR3 is 14 amino acids long. Germline V gene sequence: CDR1 DFQATT, CDR2 SNEGSKA (reference sequence). V shed 3 bases and J 2 bases; nucleotides not matched to a gene: 5. DNA of the CDR3: TGCAGTGCTAGTCCTACAGGGGGGAACTATGGCTACACCTTC. Translated: CSASPTGGNYGYTF.

V usage is TRBV19 and J usage is TRBJ2-7; D uncertain. Trimming pared 0 bases from V and 3 bases from J, leaving 15 bases between. The CDR3 has 16 residues. CDR1 LNHDA and CDR2 SQIVND come from the germline V gene (reference sequence). As DNA, the CDR3 is TGTGCCAGTAGTATAGATCCCCGCGGTAGGATCTACGAGCAGTACTTC. Protein sequence: CASSIDPRGRIYEQYF.

V and J are TRBV5-1 and TRBJ2-7; TRBD1 matches at 9 bases. V lost 4 bases and J lost 2; bases outside the gene matches: 7. The CDR3 loop spans 15 amino acids. Per the germline V gene, CDR1 is SGHRS and CDR2 is YFSETQ. In nucleotides, the CDR3 is TGCGCCAGCAGCCATGACAGGGGGAACCCCTACGAGCAGTACTTC. It encodes CASSHDRGNPYEQYF.

The chain is built from TRBV30 and TRBJ2-3, with 8 bases lining up with TRBD2. The CDR3 totals 15 residues. The V gene end was trimmed by 3 bases and the J gene end by 5 bases; junction bases not matched to a gene: 10. In germline, CDR1 is GTSNPN, CDR2 SVGIG (reference sequence). The CDR3 region is CAWSRGSGTVDTQYF. The DNA for the CDR3 is TGTGCCTGGAGCCGGGGTAGCGGGACTGTAGATACGCAGTATTTT. Full variable domain (missing parts from reference TRBV30 and TRBJ2-3): SQTIHQWPATLVQPVGSPLSLECTVEGTSNPNLYWYRQAAGRGLQLLFYSVGIGQISSEVPQNLSASRPQDRQFILSSKKLLLSDSGFYLCAWSRGSGTVDTQYFGPGTRLTVL.

The rearrangement uses TRBV5-1 and TRBJ2-3, with D possibly TRBD1 on 6 matching bases. This CDR3 is 16 amino acids long. Trimming removed 4 bases at V and 5 bases at J, with 20 bases between. CDR1 is SGHRS, CDR2 YFSETQ, per germline. The CDR3 reads CASSPPRQAGEDTQYF. The CDR3 DNA is TGCGCCAGCAGCCCGCCGCGACAGGCTGGCGAAGATACGCAGTATTTT.

The rearrangement uses TRBV29-1 and TRBJ1-3, with a weak D call TRBD1 (5 bases). V was trimmed by 6 bases and J by 0 bases, leaving 9 bases between them. This CDR3 spans 13 amino acids. Germline V gives CDR1 SQVTM, CDR2 ANQGSEA. CDR3 DNA sequence: TGCAGCGTGGGGGAGTACTCTGGAAACACCATATATTTT. It is translated as CSVGEYSGNTIYF.

The chain carries TRBV5-1 and TRBJ2-1; D ambiguous. The CDR3 spans 15 residues. Germline-derived CDR1 and CDR2 are SGHRS and YFSETQ. Trimming cost V 2 bases and J 0 bases, with 9 bases left between them. In DNA form, the CDR3 reads TGCGCCAGCAGCTTTTTAGGAACCTCCTACAATGAGCAGTTCTTC. This sequence encodes CASSFLGTSYNEQFF. Variable domain in full (rest from reference TRBV5-1 and TRBJ2-1): KAGVTQTPRYLIKTRGQQVTLSCSPISGHRSVSWYQQTPGQGLQFLFEYFSETQRNKGNFPGRFSGRQFSNSRSEMNVSTLELGDSALYLCASSFLGTSYNEQFFGPGTRLTVL.

V and J are TRBV9 and TRBJ1-5, with TRBD1 matching over 8 bases. This CDR3 is built from 19 residues. Germline V gene lookup returns CDR1 SGDLS and CDR2 YYNGEE. The V segment lost 3 bases and the J segment 3 bases; nucleotides outside the gene matches: 17. The CDR3 sequence: CASSARLGEDRADNQPQHF. Here the CDR3 DNA reads TGTGCCAGCAGCGCGAGGTTGGGGGAGGACAGGGCCGACAATCAGCCCCAGCATTTT.

This clonotype was seen only once. This sequence joins TRBV7-3 and TRBJ2-1, with D possibly matching TRBD2 (5 bases). Trimming removed 3 bases at V and 8 bases at J, with 8 bases between. The CDR3 is made up of 12 amino acids. Germline CDR1 reads SGHTA; CDR2 reads FQGTGA. The CDR3 DNA reads as TGTGCCAGCAGCTTCTACGGGGATGAGCAGTTCTTC. Translated, it gives CASSFYGDEQFF.

The rearrangement joins TRBV28 to TRBJ2-3; 9 nucleotides match TRBD2. The CDR3 contains 16 residues. V lost 4 bases and J lost 3; bases outside the gene matches: 8. Germline V lookup: CDR1 MDHEN, CDR2 SYDVKM. The DNA of the CDR3 is TGTGCCAGCAGTTCCCCTAGCGGGGCTAATACAGATACGCAGTATTTT. Amino acids: CASSSPSGANTDTQYF.

V and J are TRBV9 and TRBJ2-7, with 9 bases matching TRBD2. This CDR3 is 16 amino acids long. Trimming cost V 3 bases and J 3 bases; bases outside gene matches: 10. Germline V gene lookup returns CDR1 SGDLS and CDR2 YYNGEE. CDR3 region: CASSDRRETSGYEQYF. CDR3 nucleotide sequence: TGTGCCAGCAGCGATAGAAGGGAGACTAGCGGCTACGAGCAGTACTTC. Full variable domain (outside the CDR3, taken from reference TRBV9 and TRBJ2-7): DSGVTQTPKHLITATGQRVTLRCSPRSGDLSVYWYQQSLDQGLQFLIQYYNGEERAKGNILERFSAQQFPDLHSELNLSSLELGDSALYFCASSDRRETSGYEQYFGPGTRLTVT.

The rearrangement links TRBV4-1 to TRBJ2-7; 9 nucleotides line up with TRBD1. From germline, CDR1 is MGHRA and CDR2 YSYEKL. The length of the CDR3 is 15 residues. Trimming removed 3 bases from V and 4 bases from J; junction bases left unmatched: 7. For the CDR3, the DNA is TGCGCCAGCAGCCATGACCGGGACAGGGCTTACGAGCAGTACTTC. Translation: CASSHDRDRAYEQYF.

The chain links TRBV5-6 to TRBJ2-2, with D uncertain. This CDR3 is built from 12 residues. The germline V gene encodes CDR1 SGHDT and CDR2 YYEEEE. Trimming cost V 4 bases and J 3 bases, with 4 bases left between them. The CDR3 reads CASSRDTGELFF. In nucleotides, the CDR3 is TGTGCCAGCAGCCGGGACACCGGGGAGCTGTTTTTT.

The J gene is TRBJ1-1, the V gene TRBV3-1; 8 bases fit TRBD1. V dropped 1 base and J dropped 6; count of bases not matched to a gene: 10. Germline lookup yields CDR1 LGHDT and CDR2 YNNKEL (reference sequence). The CDR3 loop spans 16 amino acids. The CDR3 bases are TGTGCCAGCAGCCAAGTACAGGGGGTAAGGAGCGCTGAAGCTTTCTTT. Protein: CASSQVQGVRSAEAFF.

The CDR3 here is CASSEPWETQYF. Written as DNA, the CDR3 is TGTGCCAGCAGTGAGCCTTGGGAGACCCAGTACTTC. This chain uses TRBV6-1 with TRBJ2-5; D uncertain. Between the trimmed V and J ends, which lost 3 bases and 5 bases, there was a span of 7 bases. CDR1 and CDR2 from the germline V gene are MNHNS and SASEGT. The CDR3 runs to 12 residues.

The chain is built from TRBV6-5 and TRBJ2-7; possible D gene TRBD1, 6 bases. CDR1 is MNHEY and CDR2 is SVGAGI in the germline V gene. This CDR3 spans 14 amino acids. The ends were cut back, 4 bases at V and 2 bases at J, with 12 bases in the middle. The CDR3 DNA sequence: TGTGCCAGCAGTTTGATACAGGGCCCCTACGAGCAGTACTTC. Its protein is CASSLIQGPYEQYF.

The rearrangement links TRBV7-2 to TRBJ2-3; D might be TRBD2 (6 bases). The V end was cut by 2 bases, the J end by 2 bases, with 14 bases between. The germline V gene encodes CDR1 SGHTA and CDR2 FQGNSA. CDR3 size: 16 residues. The CDR3 spells CASSLSASAYTDTQYF. DNA of the CDR3: TGTGCCAGCAGCTTATCGGCTAGCGCGTACACAGATACGCAGTATTTT.

CDR3 sequence (DNA): TGCGCCAGCAGCCTGACAGGGATCTCCTACGAGCAGTACTTC. Translation: CASSLTGISYEQYF. The genes are TRBV5-1 and TRBJ2-7, with 7 bases matching TRBD1. CDR3 length: 14 residues. Germline V gene lookup returns CDR1 SGHRS and CDR2 YFSETQ. Unmatched junction bases numbered 4, after V lost 4 bases and J lost 0 bases.